A single sample is the source of the 12 T cell receptor beta chains below, sequenced in a study of shared clonotypes between healthy human individuals. The assay was immunoSEQ multiplex PCR, and TCRdb's table has in-frame clones only and misses some. The data show fewer than 1.8 million clones, 98% seen once. Sequencing used naive CD4+ T cells sorted from blood. Subset here: CD45RA+ positively selected. The receptors stem from a man younger than 40 in good health.

In this sample, this clone turned up once. Other nucleotide sequences in the sample specify the same CDR3. CDR3 loop: CASSYASGSYEQYF. In DNA form, the CDR3 reads TGTGCCAGCAGTTATGCTAGCGGGAGCTACGAGCAGTACTTC. V gene TRBV6-6 combines with J gene TRBJ2-7, with 10 bases identical to TRBD2. CDR1 and CDR2 (germline): MNHNY, SVGAGI (reference sequence). Trimming cost V 3 bases and J 3 bases; bases outside gene matches: 2. This CDR3 comprises 14 residues.

V usage is TRBV6-6 and J usage is TRBJ1-5; 11 bases align to TRBD1. This CDR3 has 15 amino acids. Germline trimming cut 6 bases from V and 6 bases from J; bases unmatched to any gene: 7. Germline CDR1 reads MNHNY; CDR2 reads SVGAGI (reference sequence). CDR3 residues: CASRLIGTGGQPQHF. CDR3 bases: TGTGCCAGCAGACTTATCGGGACAGGGGGTCAGCCCCAGCATTTT.

Of note for this clone: In the same sample, other DNA sequences code for this CDR3. The DNA for the CDR3 is TGTGCCAGTAGTATCCGGCTAGCGGGAGGGAGTTCCTACAATGAGCAGTTCTTC. This sequence encodes CASSIRLAGGSSYNEQFF. The chain carries TRBV19 and TRBJ2-1, with 12 bases matching TRBD2. Germline lookup yields CDR1 LNHDA and CDR2 SQIVND (reference sequence). V shed 3 bases and J 1 base; nucleotides not matched to a gene: 7. The CDR3 extends over 18 amino acids. The full variable domain, in which reference TRBV19 and TRBJ2-1 provide the parts outside the CDR3, is DGGITQSPKYLFRKEGQNVTLSCEQNLNHDAMYWYRQDPGQGLRLIYYSQIVNDFQKGDIAEGYSVSREKKESFPLTVTSAQKNPTAFYLCASSIRLAGGSSYNEQFFGPGTRLTVL.

The rearrangement uses TRBV4-1 and TRBJ2-1, with unresolved D. Deletions cut 2 bases from V and 8 bases from J, with 7 bases between. Germline lookup yields CDR1 MGHRA and CDR2 YSYEKL. The CDR3 is made up of 12 amino acids. The CDR3 loop is CASSQPRDEQFF. The CDR3 DNA reads TGCGCCAGCAGCCAACCAAGGGATGAGCAGTTCTTC.

This chain links TRBV11-2 with TRBJ1-2; D is undetermined. In germline, CDR1 is SGHAT, CDR2 FQNNGV. V dropped 6 bases and J dropped 6 bases, with 17 bases sitting between them. The CDR3 runs to 14 residues. The CDR3 DNA is TGTGCCAGCAGGCCATACCGGGCGGAACATGGCTACACCTTC. Encoded protein: CASRPYRAEHGYTF.

This clone came up once. V and J are TRBV7-9 and TRBJ1-1; D gene uncertain. The ends were cut back, 4 bases at V and 4 bases at J, with 13 bases in the middle. Germline V gene data show CDR1 as SEHNR and CDR2 as FQNEAQ (reference sequence). This CDR3 is 14 amino acids long. The CDR3 sequence is CASSSSGAGTEAFF. The CDR3 region has the DNA TGTGCCAGCAGCTCCTCAGGTGCGGGCACTGAAGCTTTCTTT.

This chain links TRBV6-1 with TRBJ1-1; D may be TRBD1 (6 bases). The V gene's germline CDR1 is MNHNS and CDR2 SASEGT. Trimming stripped 10 bases from V and 7 bases from J, with 22 bases between. The CDR3 length is 14 residues. CDR3 sequence reads: CATRGGLGSSEAFF. The CDR3 region has the DNA TGTGCCACCAGGGGAGGTTTGGGGTCTAGTGAAGCTTTCTTT.

The rearrangement links TRBV27 to TRBJ2-6; D is possibly TRBD2 (5 bases). Germline CDR1 and CDR2: MNHEY and SMNVEV (reference sequence). There are 19 residues in the CDR3. V was trimmed by 2 bases and J by 4 bases, leaving 21 bases between them. The CDR3 DNA reads TGTGCCAGCAGTTTACACCCAAATAAACTAGTTGAGGGGGCCAACGTCCTGACTTTC. It translates to CASSLHPNKLVEGANVLTF.

The chain employs TRBV19 and TRBJ2-7, with TRBD1 as a possible D gene (5 bases). Germline CDR1 LNHDA, CDR2 SQIVND (reference sequence). V lost 5 bases to trimming and J lost 2 bases, with 16 bases between them. This CDR3 has 15 residues. CDR3 coding DNA: TGTGCCAGTAGTGACCACAGGAGTGTTACCTACGAGCAGTACTTC. This encodes CASSDHRSVTYEQYF.

The chain recombines TRBV7-8 with TRBJ2-1; D is uncertain. The germline gives CDR1 SGHVS, CDR2 FQNEAQ. V lost 5 bases and J lost 0, with 11 bases in between. This CDR3 region has 15 residues. CDR3 DNA: TGTGCCAGCAGCCAAAGAGGACGCTCCTACAATGAGCAGTTCTTC. Protein product: CASSQRGRSYNEQFF.

This clone was detected only once. The chain carries TRBV11-2 and TRBJ2-1; 12 bases map to TRBD2. Germline V CDR1 and CDR2: SGHAT, FQNNGV. V shed 5 bases, J shed 3 bases, and the junction held 5 bases outside the gene matches. The CDR3 runs to 16 residues. The CDR3 region is CASSDGLAGHYNEQFF. The CDR3 region has the DNA TGTGCCAGCAGCGACGGACTAGCGGGGCACTACAATGAGCAGTTCTTC.

The chain is built from TRBV4-3 and TRBJ1-5; D is uncertain. Germline assignment: CDR1 LGHNA and CDR2 YSLEER. Deletions cut 0 bases from V and 7 bases from J, with 10 bases between. CDR3 length equals 14 residues. The CDR3 nucleotides are TGCGCCAGCAGCCAAGATACCACAGAGCAGCCCCAGCATTTT. Its protein is CASSQDTTEQPQHF.